This T cell receptor (beta chain) was identified during a study of blood T cell repertoires in COVID-19. Study in general: COVID-19 samples from acute and convalescent phases originated in the United States, Italy and Spain. Sources were T cells, B-cell-depleted T cells, or PBMCs; the material itself was cDNA or gDNA.

Assay used: immunoSEQ multiplex PCR; TCRdb lists only in-frame clones, some missing. Seen here are 250,000 to 300,000 clones, approximately 85% observed once, and the top ten hold 5.1%. The sequence was collected from a man aged 45-65 years with active or convalescent COVID-19. Sample: peripheral blood.

The CDR3 protein is CASSLAGSGTGELFF. The CDR3 bases are TGTGCCAGCAGCTTAGCGGGATCGGGCACCGGGGAGCTGTTTTTT. The rearrangement joins TRBV11-3 to TRBJ2-2; D might be TRBD2 (5 bases). This CDR3 has 15 amino acids. The V end was cut by 1 base, the J end by 4 bases, with 10 bases between. CDR1 and CDR2 (germline): SGHNT, YENEEA.